A selection of T cell receptor beta chains follows, all from one sample in a study of blood T cell repertoires in COVID-19. Measured with immunoSEQ multiplex PCR; TCRdb has only the in-frame clones, and not every one. The top ten hold more than 2.5% of the sample, which has a few hundred thousand clones, approximately 86% seen once. Sequencing was carried out using peripheral blood. The receptors shown here come from a man in his fifties or sixties with acute or convalescent COVID-19. CDR3s include the opening cysteine and the closing phenylalanine or tryptophan. Fields, in order: clone size, D gene, V gene, J gene, CDR3 DNA, CDR3 protein. D genes are given only for firm matches. Where a row states a size, it is once, few, many or the class of an expanded clone; other rows omit it.

abundance: .
d_gene: .
v_gene: TRBV6-2/TRBV6-3
j_gene: TRBJ2-6
CDR3nt: TGTGCCAGCAGTGCCATTAGGGGGATCTCTGGGGCCAACGTCCTGACTTTC
CDR3aa: CASSAIRGISGANVLTF

abundance: .
d_gene: TRBD1
v_gene: TRBV9
j_gene: TRBJ1-2
CDR3nt: TGTGCCAGCAGCACAAACAGGGGGAATTACTATGGCTACACCTTC
CDR3aa: CASSTNRGNYYGYTF

abundance: .
d_gene: .
v_gene: TRBV28
j_gene: TRBJ1-5
CDR3nt: TGTGCCAGCACCGTCGGGGGGGCCGGTCAGCCCCAGCATTTT
CDR3aa: CASTVGGAGQPQHF

abundance: .
d_gene: TRBD1
v_gene: TRBV5-1
j_gene: TRBJ1-6
CDR3nt: TGCGCCAGCAGCTTGGAAGACAGGGGGAATTCACCCCTCCACTTT
CDR3aa: CASSLEDRGNSPLHF

abundance: once
d_gene: TRBD1
v_gene: TRBV7-6
j_gene: TRBJ2-3
CDR3nt: TGTGCCAGCAGCCGAAACAGGGGCCGCACAGATACGCAGTATTTT
CDR3aa: CASSRNRGRTDTQYF

abundance: .
d_gene: .
v_gene: TRBV28
j_gene: TRBJ1-1
CDR3nt: TGTGCCAGCAGTTTATTGGGGTCCGGGGGGCGAGGGACTGAAGCTTTCTTT
CDR3aa: CASSLLGSGGRGTEAFF

abundance: once
d_gene: .
v_gene: TRBV9
j_gene: TRBJ1-6
CDR3nt: TGTGCCAGCGGGCAAGATAATTCACCCCTCCACTTT
CDR3aa: CASGQDNSPLHF

abundance: .
d_gene: TRBD1
v_gene: TRBV5-6
j_gene: TRBJ2-1
CDR3nt: TGTGCCAGCAGCTTGTGGGACAGGGGCAATGAGCAGTTCTTC
CDR3aa: CASSLWDRGNEQFF

abundance: .
d_gene: .
v_gene: TRBV19
j_gene: TRBJ2-6
CDR3nt: TGTGCCAGTAAATTGACAGGACGCTCTGGGGCCAACGTCCTGACTTTC
CDR3aa: CASKLTGRSGANVLTF

abundance: .
d_gene: .
v_gene: TRBV5-6
j_gene: TRBJ1-2
CDR3nt: TGTGCCAGCAGCGCGGGACCGTCGGTTATTTACTATGGCTACACCTTC
CDR3aa: CASSAGPSVIYYGYTF

abundance: .
d_gene: .
v_gene: TRBV2
j_gene: TRBJ2-1
CDR3nt: TGTGCCAGCAGGTCGTGGGCAGGGAATGAGCAGTTCTTC
CDR3aa: CASRSWAGNEQFF

abundance: .
d_gene: TRBD2
v_gene: TRBV6-5
j_gene: TRBJ2-7
CDR3nt: TGTGCCAATCGTGGGGGGGTAAGGAACGAGCAGTACTTC
CDR3aa: CANRGGVRNEQYF

abundance: .
d_gene: TRBD1
v_gene: TRBV29-1
j_gene: TRBJ1-3
CDR3nt: TGCAGCGTTTCATCCGGGACAGGGTATAACACCATATATTTT
CDR3aa: CSVSSGTGYNTIYF

abundance: .
d_gene: .
v_gene: TRBV19
j_gene: TRBJ1-1
CDR3nt: TGTGCCAGTAGTATTAAAAGGGGGTTGGACACTGAAGCTTTCTTT
CDR3aa: CASSIKRGLDTEAFF

abundance: .
d_gene: .
v_gene: TRBV6-5
j_gene: TRBJ1-1
CDR3nt: TGTGCCAGCAGTTTCTCACAGGGAGGGTCCACTGAAGCTTTCTTT
CDR3aa: CASSFSQGGSTEAFF

abundance: .
d_gene: TRBD1
v_gene: TRBV19
j_gene: TRBJ2-2
CDR3nt: TGTGCCAGTAGTCGGTCAGGGGGATTTGTCACCGGGGAGCTGTTTTTT
CDR3aa: CASSRSGGFVTGELFF

abundance: .
d_gene: .
v_gene: TRBV5-5
j_gene: TRBJ2-7
CDR3nt: TGTGCCAGCAGCTGGGGAACAGGGAGTGGCTACGAGCAGTACTTC
CDR3aa: CASSWGTGSGYEQYF

abundance: .
d_gene: .
v_gene: TRBV6-2/TRBV6-3
j_gene: TRBJ2-7
CDR3nt: TGTGCCAGCAGTTACTCGGGGACAAGGGTTTACGAGCAGTACTTC
CDR3aa: CASSYSGTRVYEQYF

abundance: .
d_gene: TRBD1
v_gene: TRBV2
j_gene: TRBJ1-5
CDR3nt: TGTGCCAGCAGTGAAAGGACAGGGCATCAGCCCCAGCATTTT
CDR3aa: CASSERTGHQPQHF

abundance: few
d_gene: TRBD2
v_gene: TRBV7-2
j_gene: TRBJ2-1
CDR3nt: TGTGCCAGCAGCTTAAGCCTCCCTGGGCGGCTAGCGGGAGGGAATGAGCAGTTCTTC
CDR3aa: CASSLSLPGRLAGGNEQFF

abundance: .
d_gene: .
v_gene: TRBV6-2/TRBV6-3
j_gene: TRBJ2-3
CDR3nt: TGTGCCAGCAGTCCCCGTAGGGGGTCCCCAGATACGCAGTATTTT
CDR3aa: CASSPRRGSPDTQYF

abundance: .
d_gene: TRBD1
v_gene: TRBV6-5
j_gene: TRBJ1-5
CDR3nt: TGTGCCAGCTCCCCGACAGGGGCAGGCAATCAGCCCCAGCATTTT
CDR3aa: CASSPTGAGNQPQHF

abundance: .
d_gene: TRBD2
v_gene: TRBV7-2
j_gene: TRBJ2-3
CDR3nt: TGTGCCAGCAGCTTATACCCTAGCGGGGGGGGGACAGATACGCAGTATTTT
CDR3aa: CASSLYPSGGGTDTQYF

abundance: few
d_gene: TRBD1
v_gene: TRBV3-1/TRBV3-2
j_gene: TRBJ2-2
CDR3nt: TGTGCCAGCAGCCCCCCGAGACAGGGGGCCCCCGGGGAGCTGTTTTTT
CDR3aa: CASSPPRQGAPGELFF

abundance: .
d_gene: TRBD1
v_gene: TRBV19
j_gene: TRBJ2-7
CDR3nt: TGTGCCAGTAGTTTTACCGGACAGGGAACTGGCGAGCAGTACTTC
CDR3aa: CASSFTGQGTGEQYF

abundance: .
d_gene: TRBD2
v_gene: TRBV5-1
j_gene: TRBJ2-2
CDR3nt: TGCGCCAGCAGCCCCGGCCCCCTAGCGGGGGGGCTGCACACCGGGGAGCTGTTTTTT
CDR3aa: CASSPGPLAGGLHTGELFF

abundance: .
d_gene: TRBD1
v_gene: TRBV7-9
j_gene: TRBJ1-2
CDR3nt: TGTGCCAGCAGCTCAACGGGACAGGGGCCCTATGGCTACACCTTC
CDR3aa: CASSSTGQGPYGYTF

abundance: many
d_gene: .
v_gene: TRBV5-1
j_gene: TRBJ1-1
CDR3nt: TGCGCCAGCAGCCCCGACAGCGCAAACACTGAAGCTTTCTTT
CDR3aa: CASSPDSANTEAFF

abundance: .
d_gene: TRBD1
v_gene: TRBV6-5
j_gene: TRBJ1-2
CDR3nt: TGTGCCAGCAGTTACGGACAGGGGCGGGACTATGGCTACACCTTC
CDR3aa: CASSYGQGRDYGYTF

abundance: many
d_gene: .
v_gene: TRBV4-2
j_gene: TRBJ2-6
CDR3nt: TGTGCCAGCAGCCAAGAGGGCGACTCTGGGGCCAACGTCCTGACTTTC
CDR3aa: CASSQEGDSGANVLTF

abundance: .
d_gene: .
v_gene: TRBV29-1
j_gene: TRBJ1-1
CDR3nt: TGCAGCGCTTACAGGGTTACTGAAGCTTTCTTT
CDR3aa: CSAYRVTEAFF

abundance: .
d_gene: TRBD2
v_gene: TRBV10-2
j_gene: TRBJ2-1
CDR3nt: TGCGCCAGCAGTGAGTCGGGACTAGCGGGGGGTTTCTCCTACAATGAGCAGTTCTTC
CDR3aa: CASSESGLAGGFSYNEQFF

abundance: .
d_gene: .
v_gene: TRBV29-1
j_gene: TRBJ2-7
CDR3nt: TGCAGCGTTGATGGGCAGGGCTCCTACGAGCAGTACTTC
CDR3aa: CSVDGQGSYEQYF

abundance: .
d_gene: .
v_gene: TRBV5-3
j_gene: TRBJ2-1
CDR3nt: TGTGCCAGAAGCAGCGAGGAGGGTGGCTCCAATGAGCAGTTCTTC
CDR3aa: CARSSEEGGSNEQFF

abundance: few
d_gene: TRBD1
v_gene: TRBV2
j_gene: TRBJ1-2
CDR3nt: TGTGCCAGCAGTGACCTGGACAGGGACGTCTATGGCTACACCTTC
CDR3aa: CASSDLDRDVYGYTF

abundance: .
d_gene: TRBD1
v_gene: TRBV18
j_gene: TRBJ2-7
CDR3nt: TGTGCCAGCTCACGCGTAGGACAGGGGGCTTCCTACGAGCAGTACTTC
CDR3aa: CASSRVGQGASYEQYF

abundance: .
d_gene: TRBD1
v_gene: TRBV7-2
j_gene: TRBJ2-7
CDR3nt: TGTGCCAGCAGCCGTCCACCGACAGGGATGAGTTCCTACGAGCAGTACTTC
CDR3aa: CASSRPPTGMSSYEQYF

abundance: .
d_gene: TRBD2
v_gene: TRBV7-9
j_gene: TRBJ2-7
CDR3nt: TGTGCCAGCAGCTTCACCAAGCGGGGGAGGGAGCAGTACTTC
CDR3aa: CASSFTKRGREQYF

abundance: .
d_gene: TRBD2
v_gene: TRBV3-1/TRBV3-2
j_gene: TRBJ2-1
CDR3nt: TGTGCCAGCAGCCAATCGACTAGCGGGGGCAATGAGCAGTTCTTC
CDR3aa: CASSQSTSGGNEQFF

abundance: .
d_gene: .
v_gene: TRBV5-6
j_gene: TRBJ2-7
CDR3nt: TGTGCCAGCAGCTCGGTGGGGCAGGGTCGGTACGAGCAGTACTTC
CDR3aa: CASSSVGQGRYEQYF

abundance: .
d_gene: .
v_gene: TRBV2
j_gene: TRBJ1-3
CDR3nt: TGTGCCAGCAACAGGTACAACACCATATATTTT
CDR3aa: CASNRYNTIYF

abundance: once
d_gene: TRBD2
v_gene: TRBV13
j_gene: TRBJ2-1
CDR3nt: TGTGCCAGCAGCTTTGCGGTTCTAGCGGGGGGTAACTACAATGAGCAGTTCTTC
CDR3aa: CASSFAVLAGGNYNEQFF

abundance: .
d_gene: TRBD1
v_gene: TRBV5-1
j_gene: TRBJ2-2
CDR3nt: TGCGCCAGCAGCTGGGACAGCAGGAACACCGGGGAGCTGTTTTTT
CDR3aa: CASSWDSRNTGELFF

abundance: .
d_gene: TRBD2
v_gene: TRBV11-2
j_gene: TRBJ2-2
CDR3nt: TGTGCCAGCAGCTTACGAGCGGGGGGCGGGACCGGGGAGCTGTTTTTT
CDR3aa: CASSLRAGGGTGELFF

abundance: .
d_gene: TRBD2
v_gene: TRBV5-1
j_gene: TRBJ2-5
CDR3nt: TGCGCCAGCAGCCCCCCAATAGCGGGGGTACAAGAGACCCAGTACTTC
CDR3aa: CASSPPIAGVQETQYF

abundance: .
d_gene: TRBD2
v_gene: TRBV19
j_gene: TRBJ2-7
CDR3nt: TGTGCCAGTAGTCTCCCCGGGACTAGCGGGGCCCCGGGCTCGCAGTACTTC
CDR3aa: CASSLPGTSGAPGSQYF

abundance: .
d_gene: .
v_gene: TRBV11-3
j_gene: TRBJ1-1
CDR3nt: TGTGCCAGCAGCTTAGATCGCGGTGAGGGAGACACTGAAGCTTTCTTT
CDR3aa: CASSLDRGEGDTEAFF

abundance: .
d_gene: .
v_gene: TRBV28
j_gene: TRBJ1-2
CDR3nt: TGTGCCAGCAGCTGGCAGACAGGTGCCTATGGCTACACCTTC
CDR3aa: CASSWQTGAYGYTF

abundance: .
d_gene: .
v_gene: TRBV5-1
j_gene: TRBJ1-1
CDR3nt: TGCGCCAGCAGCTTGGCCCCGGGACTAAGAAGCACTGAAGCTTTCTTT
CDR3aa: CASSLAPGLRSTEAFF

abundance: .
d_gene: .
v_gene: TRBV28
j_gene: TRBJ1-2
CDR3nt: TGTGCCAGCAGTCCTACAGAAGTTAACTATGGCTACACCTTC
CDR3aa: CASSPTEVNYGYTF

abundance: .
d_gene: TRBD1
v_gene: TRBV2
j_gene: TRBJ2-7
CDR3nt: TGTGCCAGCAGTTTACAGGGGACCACCTACGAGCAGTACTTC
CDR3aa: CASSLQGTTYEQYF

abundance: .
d_gene: TRBD2
v_gene: TRBV5-4
j_gene: TRBJ2-3
CDR3nt: TGTGCCAGCAGCTTATCTAGCGGAAGCACAGATACGCAGTATTTT
CDR3aa: CASSLSSGSTDTQYF

abundance: .
d_gene: .
v_gene: TRBV3-1/TRBV3-2
j_gene: TRBJ1-1
CDR3nt: TGTGCCAGCAGCCTACACAGGGACATGAACACTGAAGCTTTCTTT
CDR3aa: CASSLHRDMNTEAFF

abundance: .
d_gene: .
v_gene: TRBV27
j_gene: TRBJ1-5
CDR3nt: TGTGCCAGCAGTGTCCGGGGAGTCGGGTTCAATCAGCCCCAGCATTTT
CDR3aa: CASSVRGVGFNQPQHF

abundance: .
d_gene: .
v_gene: TRBV7-3
j_gene: TRBJ2-5
CDR3nt: TGTGCCAGCAGCTTAACTTCCGGGGTCGGAGAGACCCAGTACTTC
CDR3aa: CASSLTSGVGETQYF

abundance: .
d_gene: .
v_gene: TRBV15
j_gene: TRBJ2-7
CDR3nt: TGTGCCACCAGCAGGGGGGGGCAGCCTTCCTACGAGCAGTACTTC
CDR3aa: CATSRGGQPSYEQYF

abundance: .
d_gene: .
v_gene: TRBV6-4
j_gene: TRBJ2-1
CDR3nt: TGTGCCAGCAACGACTCTCTCTCCTACAATGAGCAGTTCTTC
CDR3aa: CASNDSLSYNEQFF

abundance: .
d_gene: .
v_gene: TRBV15
j_gene: TRBJ1-1
CDR3nt: TGTGCCACCAGCGGGGCGCTTACTTCTGAAGCTTTCTTT
CDR3aa: CATSGALTSEAFF

abundance: .
d_gene: .
v_gene: TRBV9
j_gene: TRBJ2-7
CDR3nt: TGTGCCAGCAGCCCACGGACGGACACCTACGAGCAGTACTTC
CDR3aa: CASSPRTDTYEQYF

abundance: .
d_gene: .
v_gene: TRBV5-4
j_gene: TRBJ2-7
CDR3nt: TGTGCCAGCAGCTTGAGCCAGGGCCTTACCTACGAGCAGTACTTC
CDR3aa: CASSLSQGLTYEQYF